This T cell receptor beta chain was observed in a study of blood T cell repertoires in COVID-19. Across the study: COVID-19 samples collected from the United States, Italy and Spain covered acute and convalescent phases. Sample material is recorded as cDNA or gDNA derived from T cells, B-cell-depleted T cells, or PBMCs.

Original data processing: Reference gene primers were amplified, and this amplification served to estimate nucleated cell counts. The table came from immunoSEQ multiplex PCR; TCRdb's copy has only in-frame clones and leaves some out. Clone size and the V and J calls come from that table; the DNA yielded D and trimming. The repertoire holds roughly 76,000 clones, 90% seen once, with approximately 1.5% in the top ten. This clone turned up a few times. What was sequenced was peripheral blood. The clonotype comes from a man aged 45 to 65 with acute or convalescent COVID-19.

The CDR3 region has the DNA TGTGCCAGCAGCGCACAGGGAAACACCATATATTTT. Protein: CASSAQGNTIYF. J is TRBJ1-3 and V is TRBV9; the D is unclear. The CDR3 contains 12 residues. The ends were cut back, 3 bases at V and 4 bases at J, with 5 bases in the middle. Germline CDR1 reads SGDLS; CDR2 reads YYNGEE.